The following is a T cell receptor beta chain sequence with its context. The antigen is undetermined. It was with 60 Vbeta and 13 Jbeta primers that the PCR ran. The table came from immunoSEQ multiplex PCR; TCRdb's copy has only in-frame clones and leaves some out. The data contain around 65,000 clones, roughly two thirds of them singletons. This specimen belongs to a study of cytomegalovirus exposure and HLA in healthy donors. In the study overall: Falling in the Caucasian-associated ancestry cluster were 80% to 90% of approximately 410 genotyped donors. Notes on the study in general: Presence/absence analyses assumed roughly uniform sequencing depth across donors, which may not hold. Donors belonging to an Asian-associated ancestry cluster reportedly showed fewer N-insertions in productive TCRs than the roughly 670-donor mean, according to what a later analysis found. With high specificity and sensitivity, the classifier reportedly diagnosed cytomegalovirus status.

CDR1 and CDR2 from the germline V gene are SGHVS and FQNEAQ. The CDR3 is made up of 13 amino acids. Trimming pared 5 bases from V and 3 bases from J, leaving 8 bases between. The rearrangement links TRBV7-8 to TRBJ2-1, with TRBD1 as a possible D gene (6 bases). The sample taken for sequencing was PBMCs. The receptor's source is a man in his forties in good health and CMV-seropositive. CDR3 region: CASSRTVYNEQFF. The CDR3 nucleotides read TGTGCCAGCAGCCGGACAGTCTACAATGAGCAGTTCTTC.